The clone carrying this TCR beta chain is deemed medium-sized. Its specificity is unknown. At one end the junction does not follow the germline gene, possibly because of a read error. One entry per CDR3 protein results from TCRdb running MiXCR on the 5' RACE reads. The sample lists 65,000 to 70,000 distinct CDR3 sequences; approximately 4.1% were seen once. This record comes from a study of neurological immune-mediated disorders. CDR3 length: 13 residues. CDR1 is DFQATT, CDR2 SNEGSKA, per germline (reference sequence). Study outcomes and limitations: Across subjects, no CDR3 amino acid sequence appeared in expanded clones of more than one subject, a finding that suggested private repertoires in all groups.

2 million PBMCs stored at -80 C were the source of the unsorted libraries. Input material: PBMCs. The receptor's source is a man aged 45-65 years with multiple sclerosis. V gene TRBV20-1 combines with J gene TRBJ1-6, with 10 bases fitting TRBD1. Here the CDR3 DNA reads TGCAGTGCCCGGACAGGGGGGAATTCACCCCTCAACTTT. It yields the protein CSARTGGNSPLNF.